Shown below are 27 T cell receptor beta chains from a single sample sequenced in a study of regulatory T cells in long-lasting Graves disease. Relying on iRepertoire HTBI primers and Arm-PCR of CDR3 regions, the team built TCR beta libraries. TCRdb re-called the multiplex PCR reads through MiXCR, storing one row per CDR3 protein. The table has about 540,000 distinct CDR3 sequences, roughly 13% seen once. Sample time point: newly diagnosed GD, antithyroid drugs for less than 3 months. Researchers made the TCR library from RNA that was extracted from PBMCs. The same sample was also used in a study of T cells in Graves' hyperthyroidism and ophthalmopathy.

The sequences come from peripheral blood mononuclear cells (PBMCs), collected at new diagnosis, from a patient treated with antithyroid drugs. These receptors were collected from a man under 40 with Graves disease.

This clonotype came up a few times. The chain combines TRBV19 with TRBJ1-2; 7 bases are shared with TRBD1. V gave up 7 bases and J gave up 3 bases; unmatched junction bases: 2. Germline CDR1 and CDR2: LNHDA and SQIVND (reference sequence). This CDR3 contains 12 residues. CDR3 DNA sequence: TGTGCCAGTATCGACAGGGACTATGGCTACACCTTC. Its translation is CASIDRDYGYTF.

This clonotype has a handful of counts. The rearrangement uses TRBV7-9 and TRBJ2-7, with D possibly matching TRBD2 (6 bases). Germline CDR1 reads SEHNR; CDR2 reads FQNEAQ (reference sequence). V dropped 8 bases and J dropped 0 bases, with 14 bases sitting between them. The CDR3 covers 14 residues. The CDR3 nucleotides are TGTGCCAGCGCCGCTAGCGCCCTCTCCTACGAGCAGTACTTC. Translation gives CASAASALSYEQYF.

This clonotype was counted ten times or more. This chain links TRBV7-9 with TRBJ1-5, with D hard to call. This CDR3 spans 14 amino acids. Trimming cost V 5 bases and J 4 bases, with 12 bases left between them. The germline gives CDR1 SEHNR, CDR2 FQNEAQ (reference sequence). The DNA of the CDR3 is TGTGCCAGCAGCGGCGGGTCGAGTAATCAGCCCCAGCATTTT. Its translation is CASSGGSSNQPQHF.

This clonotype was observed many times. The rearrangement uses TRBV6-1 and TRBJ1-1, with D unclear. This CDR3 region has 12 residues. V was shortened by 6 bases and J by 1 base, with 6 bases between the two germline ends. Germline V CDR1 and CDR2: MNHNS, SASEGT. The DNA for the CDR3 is TGTGCCAGCAGGTCCCAGAACACTGAAGCTTTCTTT. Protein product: CASRSQNTEAFF.

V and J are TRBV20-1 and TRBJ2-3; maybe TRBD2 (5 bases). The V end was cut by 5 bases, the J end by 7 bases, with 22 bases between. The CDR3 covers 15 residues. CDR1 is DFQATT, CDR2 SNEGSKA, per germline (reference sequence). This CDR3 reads CSAGPHAARRNTQYF. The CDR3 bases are TGCAGTGCTGGCCCCCACGCGGCCCGGAGGAATACGCAGTATTTT.

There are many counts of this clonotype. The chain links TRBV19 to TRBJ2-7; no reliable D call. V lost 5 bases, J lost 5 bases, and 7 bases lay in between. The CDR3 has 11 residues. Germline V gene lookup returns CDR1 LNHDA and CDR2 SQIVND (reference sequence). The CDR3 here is CASSQRHEQYF. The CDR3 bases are TGTGCCAGTAGTCAGAGACACGAGCAGTACTTC.

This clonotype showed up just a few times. The CDR3 loop is CASSPPPGQTYNEQFF. For the CDR3, the DNA is TGTGCCAGCAGTCCTCCTCCGGGACAGACTTACAATGAGCAGTTCTTC. The V gene is TRBV25-1, the J gene TRBJ2-1; 7 nucleotides match TRBD1. The CDR3 has 16 amino acids. J was trimmed by 4 bases and V by 5 bases; bases with no gene match: 11. Looked up from germline, CDR1 is MGHDK and CDR2 is SYGVNS.

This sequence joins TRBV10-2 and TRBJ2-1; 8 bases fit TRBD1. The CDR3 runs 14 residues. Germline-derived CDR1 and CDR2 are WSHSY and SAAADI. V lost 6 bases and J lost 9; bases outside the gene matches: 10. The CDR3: CASRGQGSLTEQFF. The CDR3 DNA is TGCGCCAGCAGAGGACAGGGCTCCTTGACTGAGCAGTTCTTC.

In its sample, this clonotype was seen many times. CDR3 loop: CATPNYGYTF. Here the CDR3 DNA reads TGTGCCACCCCTAACTATGGCTACACCTTC. The V gene is TRBV28, the J gene TRBJ1-2; D gene ambiguous. Germline V gene lookup returns CDR1 MDHEN and CDR2 SYDVKM. This CDR3 has 10 residues. Trimming took 10 bases from V and 0 from J, leaving 3 bases between them.

The CDR3 protein is CASSQLGTSGRGEQFF. The CDR3 nucleotides are TGTGCCAGCAGCCAACTCGGGACTAGCGGGAGGGGTGAGCAGTTCTTC. This chain uses TRBV3-1 with TRBJ2-1; 16 nucleotides match TRBD2. Germline V gene sequence: CDR1 LGHDT, CDR2 YNNKEL (reference sequence). This CDR3 comprises 16 residues. The V segment lost 2 bases and the J segment 9 bases; nucleotides outside the gene matches: 4.

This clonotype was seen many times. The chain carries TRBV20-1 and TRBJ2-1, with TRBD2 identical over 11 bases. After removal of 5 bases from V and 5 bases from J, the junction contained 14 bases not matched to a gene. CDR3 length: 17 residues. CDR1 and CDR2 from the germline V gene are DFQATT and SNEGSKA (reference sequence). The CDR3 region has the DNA TGCAGTGCTCGACCATTCCTACTAGCGGGAGAAAACAATGAGCAGTTCTTC. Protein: CSARPFLLAGENNEQFF.

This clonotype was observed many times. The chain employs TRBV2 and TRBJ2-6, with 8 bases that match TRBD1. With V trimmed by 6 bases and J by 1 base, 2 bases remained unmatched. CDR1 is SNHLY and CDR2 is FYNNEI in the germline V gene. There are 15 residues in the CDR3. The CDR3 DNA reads TGTGCCAGCAGCGGGACAGGTTCTGGGGCCAACGTCCTGACTTTC. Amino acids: CASSGTGSGANVLTF. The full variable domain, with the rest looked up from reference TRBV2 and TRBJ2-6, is EPEVTQTPSHQVTQMGQEVILRCVPISNHLYFYWYRQILGQKVEFLVSFYNNEISEKSEIFDDQFSVERPDGSNFTLKIRSTKLEDSAMYFCASSGTGSGANVLTFGAGSRLTVL.

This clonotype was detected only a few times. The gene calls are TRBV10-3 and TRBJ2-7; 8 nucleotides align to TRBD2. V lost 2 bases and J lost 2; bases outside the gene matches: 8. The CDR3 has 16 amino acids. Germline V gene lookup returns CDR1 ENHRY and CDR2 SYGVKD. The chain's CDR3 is CAISEGGLVLPYEQYF. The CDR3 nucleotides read TGTGCCATCAGTGAGGGGGGACTAGTTCTACCCTACGAGCAGTACTTC.

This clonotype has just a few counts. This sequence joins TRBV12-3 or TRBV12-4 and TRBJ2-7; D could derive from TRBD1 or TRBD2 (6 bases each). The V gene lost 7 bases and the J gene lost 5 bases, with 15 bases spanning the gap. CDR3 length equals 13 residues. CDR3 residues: CASKKGGTNEQYF. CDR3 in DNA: TGTGCCAGCAAGAAGGGGGGTACTAACGAGCAGTACTTC.

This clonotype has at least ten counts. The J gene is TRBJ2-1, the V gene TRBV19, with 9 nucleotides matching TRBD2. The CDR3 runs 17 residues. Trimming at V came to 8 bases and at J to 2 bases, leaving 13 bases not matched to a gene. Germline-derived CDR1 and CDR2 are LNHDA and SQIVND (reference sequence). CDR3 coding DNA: TGTGCCAGTGCCGCTGCAGCGGGGGGTCGGGCCTACAATGAGCAGTTCTTC. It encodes CASAAAAGGRAYNEQFF.

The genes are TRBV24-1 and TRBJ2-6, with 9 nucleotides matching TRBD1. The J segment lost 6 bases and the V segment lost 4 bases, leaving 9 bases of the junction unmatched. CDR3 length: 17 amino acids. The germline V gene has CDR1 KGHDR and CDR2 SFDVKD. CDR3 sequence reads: CATSEAGTGSLANVLTF. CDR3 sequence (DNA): TGTGCCACCAGTGAGGCCGGGACAGGGTCGTTGGCCAACGTCCTGACTTTC.

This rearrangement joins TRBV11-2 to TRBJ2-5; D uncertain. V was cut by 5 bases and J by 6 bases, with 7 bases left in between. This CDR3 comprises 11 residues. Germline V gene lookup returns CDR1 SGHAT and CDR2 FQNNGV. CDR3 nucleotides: TGTGCCAGCAGCCCTTCGAAGACCCAGTACTTC. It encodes CASSPSKTQYF.

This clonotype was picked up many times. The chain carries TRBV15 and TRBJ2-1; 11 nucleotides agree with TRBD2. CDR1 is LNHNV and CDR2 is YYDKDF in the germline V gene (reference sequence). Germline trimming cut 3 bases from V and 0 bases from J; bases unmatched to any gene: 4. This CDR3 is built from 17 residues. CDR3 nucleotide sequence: TGTGCCACCAGCAGGATTAGCGGGAGGGTCTCCTACAATGAGCAGTTCTTC. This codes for CATSRISGRVSYNEQFF.

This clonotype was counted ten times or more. The CDR3 reads CSANGMDYSRAGELFF. As DNA, the CDR3 is TGCAGTGCTAACGGGATGGACTACAGTAGAGCCGGGGAGCTGTTTTTT. This chain joins TRBV20-1 and TRBJ2-2, with a weak D call TRBD2 (6 bases). V lost 4 bases and J 6 bases, leaving 21 bases between the germline ends. This CDR3 region has 16 residues. Looked up from germline, CDR1 is DFQATT and CDR2 is SNEGSKA (reference sequence).

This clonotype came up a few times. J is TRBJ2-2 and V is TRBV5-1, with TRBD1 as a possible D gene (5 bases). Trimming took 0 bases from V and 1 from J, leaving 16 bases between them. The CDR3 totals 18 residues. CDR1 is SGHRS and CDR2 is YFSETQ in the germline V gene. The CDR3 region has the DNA TGCGCCAGCAGCTTGGCCCTTACCCTGGGGCTGAACACCGGGGAGCTGTTTTTT. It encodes CASSLALTLGLNTGELFF.

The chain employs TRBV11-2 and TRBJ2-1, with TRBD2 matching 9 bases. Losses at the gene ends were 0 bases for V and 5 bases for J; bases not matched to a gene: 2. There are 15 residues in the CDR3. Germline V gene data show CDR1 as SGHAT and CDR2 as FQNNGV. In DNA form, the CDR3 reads TGTGCCAGCAGCTTAGAAGCGGGAGGAAACAATGAGCAGTTCTTC. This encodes CASSLEAGGNNEQFF.

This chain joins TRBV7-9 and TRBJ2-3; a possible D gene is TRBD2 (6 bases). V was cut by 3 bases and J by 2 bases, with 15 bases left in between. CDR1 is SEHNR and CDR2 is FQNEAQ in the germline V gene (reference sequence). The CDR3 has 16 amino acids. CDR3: CASSFRRLGITDTQYF. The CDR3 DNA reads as TGTGCCAGCAGCTTCCGGCGACTAGGGATCACAGATACGCAGTATTTT.

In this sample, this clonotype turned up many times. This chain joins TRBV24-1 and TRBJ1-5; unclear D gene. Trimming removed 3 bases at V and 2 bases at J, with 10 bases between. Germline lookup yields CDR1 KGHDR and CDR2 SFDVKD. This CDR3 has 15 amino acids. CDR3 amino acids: CATSDVSEGNQPQHF. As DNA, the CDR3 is TGTGCCACCAGTGATGTGTCAGAGGGCAATCAGCCCCAGCATTTT.

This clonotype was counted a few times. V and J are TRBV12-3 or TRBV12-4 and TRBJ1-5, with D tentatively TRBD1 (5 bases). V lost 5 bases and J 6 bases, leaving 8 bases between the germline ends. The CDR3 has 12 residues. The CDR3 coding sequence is TGTGCCAGCAGTAGCGGGACTCAGCCCCAGCATTTT. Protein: CASSSGTQPQHF.

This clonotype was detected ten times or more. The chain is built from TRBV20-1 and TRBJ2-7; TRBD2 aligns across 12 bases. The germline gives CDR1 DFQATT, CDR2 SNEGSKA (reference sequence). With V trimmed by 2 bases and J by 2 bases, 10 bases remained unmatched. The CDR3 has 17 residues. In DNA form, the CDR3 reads TGCAGTGCTAGACGCGAGACTAGCGGGAGAGGGCCCTACGAGCAGTACTTC. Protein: CSARRETSGRGPYEQYF.

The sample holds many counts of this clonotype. This CDR3 reads CSVGLALDEQYF. The CDR3 DNA sequence: TGCAGCGTAGGACTAGCCCTAGACGAGCAGTACTTC. This chain joins TRBV29-1 and TRBJ2-7; 8 bases match TRBD2. CDR1 is SQVTM and CDR2 is ANQGSEA in the germline V gene. The CDR3 extends over 12 amino acids. Trimming removed 6 bases from V and 5 bases from J; junction bases left unmatched: 6.

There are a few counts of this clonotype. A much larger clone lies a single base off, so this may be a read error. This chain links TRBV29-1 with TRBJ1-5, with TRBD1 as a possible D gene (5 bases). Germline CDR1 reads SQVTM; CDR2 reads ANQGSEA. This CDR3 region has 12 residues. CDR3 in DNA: TGCGGCGTAAGGGACGGAAATCAGCCCCAGCATTTT. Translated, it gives CGVRDGNQPQHF.